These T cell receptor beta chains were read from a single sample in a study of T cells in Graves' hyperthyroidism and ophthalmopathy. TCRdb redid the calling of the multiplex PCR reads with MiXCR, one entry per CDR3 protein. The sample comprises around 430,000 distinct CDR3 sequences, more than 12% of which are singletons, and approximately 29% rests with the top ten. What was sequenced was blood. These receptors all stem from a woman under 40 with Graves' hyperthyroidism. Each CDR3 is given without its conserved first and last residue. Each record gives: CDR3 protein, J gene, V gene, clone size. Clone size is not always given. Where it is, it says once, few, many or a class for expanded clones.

cdr3_aa: ASQNRPGAKEQY
j_call: TRBJ2-7
v_call: TRBV19
clone_size: .

cdr3_aa: ASSVAFGQGASTDTQY
j_call: TRBJ2-3
v_call: TRBV9
clone_size: .

cdr3_aa: SAQRGANVLT
j_call: TRBJ2-6
v_call: TRBV20-1
clone_size: .

cdr3_aa: ASSTNSPLH
j_call: TRBJ1-6
v_call: TRBV28
clone_size: .

cdr3_aa: ASSDLATSSTDTQY
j_call: TRBJ2-3
v_call: TRBV10-2
clone_size: few

cdr3_aa: AWRGTSGRSKDTQY
j_call: TRBJ2-3
v_call: TRBV30
clone_size: many

cdr3_aa: ASSFSRRVGETQY
j_call: TRBJ2-5
v_call: TRBV5-1
clone_size: .

cdr3_aa: ASSVQLVSSYNEQF
j_call: TRBJ2-1
v_call: TRBV9
clone_size: once

cdr3_aa: SVKPASGRSYNEQF
j_call: TRBJ2-1
v_call: TRBV29-1
clone_size: .

cdr3_aa: SVQPGQSYEQY
j_call: TRBJ2-7
v_call: TRBV29-1
clone_size: many

cdr3_aa: ASSFEGKAGLATGELF
j_call: TRBJ2-2
v_call: TRBV28
clone_size: many

cdr3_aa: AISDNPTGTDTQY
j_call: TRBJ2-3
v_call: TRBV10-3
clone_size: many

cdr3_aa: ASSVAGKVYNEQF
j_call: TRBJ2-1
v_call: TRBV9
clone_size: .

cdr3_aa: ASSLSIGETGELF
j_call: TRBJ2-2
v_call: TRBV5-6
clone_size: .

cdr3_aa: ASTRDLSSYNEQF
j_call: TRBJ2-1
v_call: TRBV12-3/TRBV12-4
clone_size: few

cdr3_aa: SAMGTASYKLAKNIQY
j_call: TRBJ2-4
v_call: TRBV20-1
clone_size: few

cdr3_aa: AWSLRADTQY
j_call: TRBJ2-3
v_call: TRBV30
clone_size: many

cdr3_aa: ASRARGLATSQQY
j_call: TRBJ2-7
v_call: TRBV11-1
clone_size: few

cdr3_aa: ASSPRSGTYNEQF
j_call: TRBJ2-1
v_call: TRBV7-2
clone_size: many

cdr3_aa: ASSPGLAGGGLMQY
j_call: TRBJ2-3
v_call: TRBV7-8
clone_size: .

cdr3_aa: ASTRKGQGDTGELF
j_call: TRBJ2-2
v_call: TRBV3-1
clone_size: .

cdr3_aa: ASSQVAQNNEQF
j_call: TRBJ2-1
v_call: TRBV14
clone_size: .

cdr3_aa: ASSPPRASGTYEQY
j_call: TRBJ2-7
v_call: TRBV12-3/TRBV12-4
clone_size: .

cdr3_aa: ASSEWANTEAF
j_call: TRBJ1-1
v_call: TRBV2
clone_size: .

cdr3_aa: ASSLKTGTGSFRNTEAF
j_call: TRBJ1-1
v_call: TRBV27
clone_size: many

cdr3_aa: ASSLDFGDTQY
j_call: TRBJ2-3
v_call: TRBV12-3/TRBV12-4
clone_size: few

cdr3_aa: ASSQDLWRESLPNEQY
j_call: TRBJ2-7
v_call: TRBV3-1
clone_size: few

cdr3_aa: ASTPRQGGYT
j_call: TRBJ1-2
v_call: TRBV28
clone_size: many

cdr3_aa: ASSQGGRNTDTQY
j_call: TRBJ2-3
v_call: TRBV3-1
clone_size: many

cdr3_aa: ASSRDRGSGNTVY
j_call: TRBJ1-3
v_call: TRBV5-1
clone_size: .

cdr3_aa: ASSTRTGGTEAF
j_call: TRBJ1-1
v_call: TRBV7-2
clone_size: many

cdr3_aa: ASSYLLAGVGNEQF
j_call: TRBJ2-1
v_call: TRBV6-2/TRBV6-3
clone_size: .

cdr3_aa: ASSLFQGSPLH
j_call: TRBJ1-6
v_call: TRBV12-3/TRBV12-4
clone_size: many

cdr3_aa: ASSQDRTGPYEQY
j_call: TRBJ2-7
v_call: TRBV4-2
clone_size: many

cdr3_aa: ASSFTGLNTGELF
j_call: TRBJ2-2
v_call: TRBV5-4
clone_size: .

cdr3_aa: ASSFGGAKNIQY
j_call: TRBJ2-4
v_call: TRBV27
clone_size: many

cdr3_aa: ASSFLHTGELF
j_call: TRBJ2-2
v_call: TRBV12-3/TRBV12-4
clone_size: many

cdr3_aa: ASSLLAGKNTGELF
j_call: TRBJ2-2
v_call: TRBV5-1
clone_size: many

cdr3_aa: ASSQDKAGGSSGNTIY
j_call: TRBJ1-3
v_call: TRBV4-1
clone_size: few

cdr3_aa: ASSQMNYGYT
j_call: TRBJ1-2
v_call: TRBV5-1
clone_size: many

cdr3_aa: SARDPRSYNERF
j_call: TRBJ2-1
v_call: TRBV20-1
clone_size: few

cdr3_aa: ASRADGPRGYGYT
j_call: TRBJ1-2
v_call: TRBV12-3/TRBV12-4
clone_size: many

cdr3_aa: ASSMTASAEKLF
j_call: TRBJ1-4
v_call: TRBV19
clone_size: few

cdr3_aa: SAMRLGNTGELF
j_call: TRBJ2-2
v_call: TRBV20-1
clone_size: .

cdr3_aa: ASSTWDRSYNEQF
j_call: TRBJ2-1
v_call: TRBV19
clone_size: .

cdr3_aa: ASTRAATNEKLF
j_call: TRBJ1-4
v_call: TRBV12-3/TRBV12-4
clone_size: many

cdr3_aa: ASSNQGAYEQY
j_call: TRBJ2-7
v_call: TRBV19
clone_size: few

cdr3_aa: SVSGEITYEQY
j_call: TRBJ2-7
v_call: TRBV29-1
clone_size: .

cdr3_aa: ASSLPGKETQY
j_call: TRBJ2-5
v_call: TRBV28
clone_size: many

cdr3_aa: ASRETGKETQY
j_call: TRBJ2-5
v_call: TRBV5-1
clone_size: few

cdr3_aa: ASSQADSNEQF
j_call: TRBJ2-1
v_call: TRBV4-1
clone_size: few